This T cell receptor (beta chain) came from a study of blood T cell repertoires in COVID-19. Turning to the study itself: The United States, Italy and Spain were the sources of the acute and convalescent COVID-19 samples. The cDNA or gDNA used as material had been derived from T cells, B-cell-depleted T cells, or PBMCs.

This CDR3 is 15 amino acids long. CDR1 is SGHAT, CDR2 FQDESV, per germline (reference sequence). The germline V and J ends were trimmed by 5 bases and 7 bases, with 17 bases remaining between them. As processed by the authors: Amplified reference gene primers provided the basis for estimating nucleated cell counts. The protocol was immunoSEQ multiplex PCR, while the TCRdb copy is restricted to in-frame clones and leaves out a portion. The V and J calls and clone size come from that table; D and trimming were worked out from the DNA. The sample has around 160,000 clones; 75% to 85% are singletons. The TCR comes from a human donor with acute or convalescent COVID-19. The donor label of this sample is uncertain. This chain connects TRBV11-1 to TRBJ2-2, with D possibly being TRBD1 (6 bases). What was sequenced was peripheral blood. The CDR3 region has the DNA TGTGCCAGCAGCGTGGGGCCAGGGGTCGGCGGGGAGCTGTTTTTT. Protein: CASSVGPGVGGELFF.